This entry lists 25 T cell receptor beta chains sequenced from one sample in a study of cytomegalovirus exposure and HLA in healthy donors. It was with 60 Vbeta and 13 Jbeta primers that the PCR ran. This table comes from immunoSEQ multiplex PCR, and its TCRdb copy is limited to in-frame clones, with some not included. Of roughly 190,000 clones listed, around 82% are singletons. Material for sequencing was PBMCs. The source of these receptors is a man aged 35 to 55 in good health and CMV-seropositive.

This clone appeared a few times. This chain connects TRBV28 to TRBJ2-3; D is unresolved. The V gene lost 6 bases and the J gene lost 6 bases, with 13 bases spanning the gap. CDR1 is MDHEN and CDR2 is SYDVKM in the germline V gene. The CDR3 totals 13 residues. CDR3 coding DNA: TGTGCCAGCAGCTCCAGAGCCGGGGATACGCAGTATTTT. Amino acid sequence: CASSSRAGDTQYF.

The CDR3 spells CASSLRIRGAANYGYTF. CDR3 bases: TGTGCCAGCAGTTTGAGGATCAGGGGAGCAGCTAACTATGGCTACACCTTC. The chain combines TRBV27 with TRBJ1-2; D perhaps matches TRBD1 (6 bases). V was pared by 3 bases and J by 0 bases, with 17 bases between. Germline V lookup: CDR1 MNHEY, CDR2 SMNVEV (reference sequence). This CDR3 has 17 amino acids.

The CDR3 region is CASSRGRGNQETQYF. The CDR3 DNA follows: TGTGCCAGCAGCCGGGGGAGGGGGAACCAAGAGACCCAGTACTTC. This chain links TRBV7-9 with TRBJ2-5, with D tentatively TRBD2 (7 bases). Germline values: CDR1 SEHNR, CDR2 FQNEAQ (reference sequence). The CDR3 sequence is 15 residues long. The V and J ends lost 5 bases and 0 bases respectively, with 13 bases between them.

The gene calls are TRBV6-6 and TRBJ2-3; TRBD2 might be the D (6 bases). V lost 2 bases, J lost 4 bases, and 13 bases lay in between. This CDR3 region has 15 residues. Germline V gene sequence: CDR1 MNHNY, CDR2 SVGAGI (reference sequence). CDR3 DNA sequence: TGTGCCAGCAGTTACAATAGAGGAGGGTCAGATACGCAGTATTTT. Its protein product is CASSYNRGGSDTQYF.

This chain's CDR3 is CASSLAPGQGSYEQYF. DNA of the CDR3: TGTGCCAGCAGCTTAGCACCGGGACAGGGCTCCTACGAGCAGTACTTC. This chain uses TRBV7-6 with TRBJ2-7; 9 bases fit TRBD1. The CDR3 runs 16 residues. V was pared by 0 bases and J by 0 bases, with 3 bases of the junction left unmatched. Germline CDR1 reads SGHVS; CDR2 reads FNYEAQ.

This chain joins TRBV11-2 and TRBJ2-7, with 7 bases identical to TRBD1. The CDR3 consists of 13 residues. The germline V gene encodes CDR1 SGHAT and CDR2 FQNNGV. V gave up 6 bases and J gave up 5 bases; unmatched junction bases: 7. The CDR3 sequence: CASRETGRDEQYF. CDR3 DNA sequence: TGTGCCAGCAGAGAGACAGGGCGGGACGAGCAGTACTTC.

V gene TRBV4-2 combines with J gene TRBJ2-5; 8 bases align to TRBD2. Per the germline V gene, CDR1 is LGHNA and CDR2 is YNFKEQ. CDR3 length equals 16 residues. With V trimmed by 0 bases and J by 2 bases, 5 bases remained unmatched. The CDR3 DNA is TGTGCCAGCAGCCAAGAGGCGGGGGGTACGCAAGAGACCCAGTACTTC. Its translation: CASSQEAGGTQETQYF.

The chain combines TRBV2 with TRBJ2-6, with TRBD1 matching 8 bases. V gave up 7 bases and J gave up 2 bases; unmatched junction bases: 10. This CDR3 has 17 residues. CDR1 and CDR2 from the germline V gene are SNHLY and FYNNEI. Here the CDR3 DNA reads TGTGCCAGCAACGGACAGGGACCCCAAACTGGGGCCAACGTCCTGACTTTC. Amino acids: CASNGQGPQTGANVLTF. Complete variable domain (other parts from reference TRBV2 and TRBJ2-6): EPEVTQTPSHQVTQMGQEVILRCVPISNHLYFYWYRQILGQKVEFLVSFYNNEISEKSEIFDDQFSVERPDGSNFTLKIRSTKLEDSAMYFCASNGQGPQTGANVLTFGAGSRLTVL.

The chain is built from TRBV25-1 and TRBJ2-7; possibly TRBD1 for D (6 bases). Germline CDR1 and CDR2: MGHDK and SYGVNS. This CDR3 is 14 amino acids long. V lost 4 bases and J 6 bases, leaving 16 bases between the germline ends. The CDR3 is CASSVGAHRAEQYF. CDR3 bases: TGTGCCAGCAGTGTAGGGGCTCACAGGGCCGAGCAGTACTTC.

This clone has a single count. This CDR3 is CASSFSGLDEQFF. DNA of the CDR3: TGTGCCAGCAGCTTTTCAGGGCTCGATGAGCAGTTCTTC. The V and J genes are TRBV7-9 and TRBJ2-1, with D possibly matching TRBD1 (5 bases). Trimming cost V 3 bases and J 8 bases, with 11 bases left between them. The germline V gene has CDR1 SEHNR and CDR2 FQNEAQ (reference sequence). The CDR3 is 13 amino acids.

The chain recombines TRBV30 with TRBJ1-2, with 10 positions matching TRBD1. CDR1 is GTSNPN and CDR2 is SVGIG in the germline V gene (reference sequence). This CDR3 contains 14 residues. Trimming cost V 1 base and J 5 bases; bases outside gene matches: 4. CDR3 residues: CAWSGGQGSYGYTF. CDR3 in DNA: TGTGCCTGGAGTGGGGGACAGGGGAGTTATGGCTACACCTTC.

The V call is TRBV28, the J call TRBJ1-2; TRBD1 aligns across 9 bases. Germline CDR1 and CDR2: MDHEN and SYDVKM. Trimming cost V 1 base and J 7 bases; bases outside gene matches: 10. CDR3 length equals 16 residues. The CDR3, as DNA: TGTGCCAGCAGTTTATTGGGACAGGGCCAGGGAGGTGGCTACACCTTC. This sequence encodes CASSLLGQGQGGGYTF.

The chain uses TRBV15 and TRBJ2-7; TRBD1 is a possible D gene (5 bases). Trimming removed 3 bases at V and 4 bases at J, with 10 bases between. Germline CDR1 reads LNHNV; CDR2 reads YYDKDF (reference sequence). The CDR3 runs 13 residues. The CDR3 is CATSRETVYEQYF. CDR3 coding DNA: TGTGCCACCAGCAGGGAGACAGTTTACGAGCAGTACTTC.

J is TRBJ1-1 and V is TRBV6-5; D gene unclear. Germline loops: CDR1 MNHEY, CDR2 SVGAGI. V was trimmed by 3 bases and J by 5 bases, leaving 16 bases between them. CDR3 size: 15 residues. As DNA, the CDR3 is TGTGCCAGCAGTTATGGAGGCCTCCGAAAGACTGAAGCTTTCTTT. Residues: CASSYGGLRKTEAFF.

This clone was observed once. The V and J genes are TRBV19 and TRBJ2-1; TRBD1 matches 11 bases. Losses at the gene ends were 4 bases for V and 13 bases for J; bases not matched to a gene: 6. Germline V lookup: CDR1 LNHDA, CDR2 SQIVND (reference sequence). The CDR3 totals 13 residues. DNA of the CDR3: TGTGCCAGTAGTACGGGACAGGGGGGCGACCAGTTCTTC. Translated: CASSTGQGGDQFF.

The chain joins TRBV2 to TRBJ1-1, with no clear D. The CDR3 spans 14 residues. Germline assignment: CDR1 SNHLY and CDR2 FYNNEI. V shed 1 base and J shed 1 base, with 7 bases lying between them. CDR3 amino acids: CASSEVEENTEAFF. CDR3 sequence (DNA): TGTGCCAGCAGTGAAGTGGAGGAGAACACTGAAGCTTTCTTT.

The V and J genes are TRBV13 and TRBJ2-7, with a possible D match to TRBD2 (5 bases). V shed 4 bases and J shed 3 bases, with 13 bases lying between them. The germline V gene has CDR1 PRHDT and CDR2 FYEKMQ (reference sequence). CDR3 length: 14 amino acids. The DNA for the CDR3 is TGTGCCAGCAGCTCCCAGAGGGTTCGCTACGAGCAGTACTTC. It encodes CASSSQRVRYEQYF.

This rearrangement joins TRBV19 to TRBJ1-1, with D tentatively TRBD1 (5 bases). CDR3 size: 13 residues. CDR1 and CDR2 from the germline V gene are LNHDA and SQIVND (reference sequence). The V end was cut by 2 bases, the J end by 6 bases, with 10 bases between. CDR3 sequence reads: CASSIRGEAEAFF. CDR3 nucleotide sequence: TGTGCCAGTAGTATACGAGGGGAGGCTGAAGCTTTCTTT.

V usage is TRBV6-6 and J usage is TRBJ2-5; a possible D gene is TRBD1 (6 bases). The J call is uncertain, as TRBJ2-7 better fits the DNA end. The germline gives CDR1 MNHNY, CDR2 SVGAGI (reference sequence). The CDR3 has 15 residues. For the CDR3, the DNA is TGTGCCAGCAGTTACTCGGGGGCGAGCGTCCACGAGCAGTACTTC. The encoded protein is CASSYSGASVHEQYF.

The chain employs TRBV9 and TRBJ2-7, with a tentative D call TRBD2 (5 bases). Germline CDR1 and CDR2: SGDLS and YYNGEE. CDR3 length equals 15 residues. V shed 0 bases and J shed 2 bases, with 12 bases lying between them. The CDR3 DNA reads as TGTGCCAGCAGCGTAGAAATAGGAGGACCCTACGAGCAGTACTTC. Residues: CASSVEIGGPYEQYF.

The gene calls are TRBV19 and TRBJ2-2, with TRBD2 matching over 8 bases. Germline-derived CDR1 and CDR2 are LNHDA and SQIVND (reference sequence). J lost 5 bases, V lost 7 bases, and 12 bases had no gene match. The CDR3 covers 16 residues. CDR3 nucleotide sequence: TGTGCCAGTAAGGAACCCCAGCGGGAGTCGACCGGGGAGCTGTTTTTT. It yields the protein CASKEPQRESTGELFF. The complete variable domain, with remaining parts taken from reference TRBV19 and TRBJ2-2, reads DGGITQSPKYLFRKEGQNVTLSCEQNLNHDAMYWYRQDPGQGLRLIYYSQIVNDFQKGDIAEGYSVSREKKESFPLTVTSAQKNPTAFYLCASKEPQRESTGELFFGEGSRLTVL.

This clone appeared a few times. CDR3 sequence reads: CASSLAVQGIYGYTF. The CDR3 nucleotides are TGTGCCAGCAGCTTGGCCGTTCAGGGCATCTATGGCTACACCTTC. V and J are TRBV5-4 and TRBJ1-2; a possible D gene is TRBD1 (5 bases). Deletions cut 0 bases from V and 4 bases from J, with 13 bases between. The CDR3 covers 15 residues. The germline V gene has CDR1 SGHNT and CDR2 YYREEE (reference sequence).

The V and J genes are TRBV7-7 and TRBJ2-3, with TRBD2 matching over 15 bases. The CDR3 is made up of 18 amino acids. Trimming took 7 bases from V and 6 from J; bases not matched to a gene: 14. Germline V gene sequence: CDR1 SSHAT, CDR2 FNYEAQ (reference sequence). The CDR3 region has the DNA TGTGCCAGCAACCATCCCCGGACTAGCGGGAGGGCCGAGGATACGCAGTATTTT. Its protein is CASNHPRTSGRAEDTQYF.

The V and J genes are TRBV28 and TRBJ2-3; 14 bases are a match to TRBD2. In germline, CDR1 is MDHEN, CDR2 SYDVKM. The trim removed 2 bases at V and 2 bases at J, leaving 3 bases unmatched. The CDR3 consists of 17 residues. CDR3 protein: CASSLKGLAGVTDTQYF. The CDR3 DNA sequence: TGTGCCAGCAGTTTAAAGGGACTAGCGGGGGTCACAGATACGCAGTATTTT.

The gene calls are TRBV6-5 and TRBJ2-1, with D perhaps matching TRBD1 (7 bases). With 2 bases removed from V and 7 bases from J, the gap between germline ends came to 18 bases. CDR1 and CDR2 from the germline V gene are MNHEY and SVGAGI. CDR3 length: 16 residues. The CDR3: CASSYGQGDLGNEQFF. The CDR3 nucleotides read TGTGCCAGCAGTTACGGCCAGGGGGACTTAGGGAATGAGCAGTTCTTC.